Listed below are T cell receptor beta chains from one sample, sequenced in a study of somatic mutations in cytotoxic T cells in rheumatoid arthritis. Profiling relied on immunoSEQ multiplex PCR, and the TCRdb table lists in-frame clones only, not all of them. The sample carries 25,000 to 35,000 clones, around 86% recorded once. Specimen: CD8+ T cells sorted from blood. The receptors come from an adult with rheumatoid arthritis. Both conserved end residues are part of each CDR3. D genes are given only for firm matches. Some rows have no size entry. The others give once, few or many, or a class for an expanded clone.

TRBV6-5	few	NA	TRBJ1-1	TGTGCCAGCAAGCTGAACACTGAAGCTTTCTTT	CASKLNTEAFF
TRBV10-1	NA	NA	TRBJ1-1	TGCGCCAGCAGTGAGTCGACCACTGAAGCTTTCTTT	CASSESTTEAFF
TRBV7-9	NA	NA	TRBJ1-3	TGTGCCAGCAGCTTATTTCCGGGCATCAAGCCTGGAAACACCATATATTTT	CASSLFPGIKPGNTIYF
TRBV7-9	NA	NA	TRBJ2-1	TGTGCCACCGTGCTTGGGACGGCGAATGAGCAGTTCTTC	CATVLGTANEQFF
TRBV28	NA	NA	TRBJ2-3	TGTGCCAGCAGCCCCGTCGGGGGGCACACAGATACGCAGTATTTT	CASSPVGGHTDTQYF
TRBV5-8	NA	NA	TRBJ2-2	TGTGCCAGCAGCTTGGATCTATGGCGGAACACCGGGGAGCTGTTTTTT	CASSLDLWRNTGELFF
TRBV30	NA	NA	TRBJ1-1	TGTGCCTGGAGTGTCACTTCGAGGGGGTATGCTTTCTTT	CAWSVTSRGYAFF
TRBV27	NA	NA	TRBJ2-1	TGTGCCAGCAGTTTATCGCTAGCAAATGAGCAGTTCTTC	CASSLSLANEQFF
TRBV27	NA	TRBD1	TRBJ1-1	TGTGCCAGCAGTCCCCCTGACAGGGCCACTGAAGCTTTCTTT	CASSPPDRATEAFF
TRBV6-5	few	NA	TRBJ2-7	TGTGCCAGCAGCCGCTGGGGCTACGAGCAGTACTTC	CASSRWGYEQYF
TRBV27	few	NA	TRBJ2-7	TGTGCCAGCAGCGAGACAGCCGGATACGAGCAGTACTTC	CASSETAGYEQYF
TRBV10-3	once	NA	TRBJ1-2	TGTGCCATCAGCCGCGAGGGGGGACCCCTATATGGCTACACCTTC	CAISREGGPLYGYTF
TRBV2	NA	TRBD1	TRBJ2-7	TGTGCCAGCAATAAGGACAGGGACAACGAGCAGTACTTC	CASNKDRDNEQYF